This T cell receptor (beta chain) was captured in a study of radiotherapy plus CTLA-4 blockade in lung cancer. Those with chemo-refractory metastatic non-small-cell lung cancer were treated with focal radiation combined with CTLA-4 blockade using ipilimumab. From germline, CDR1 is SGHTA and CDR2 FQGNSA. CDR3 length: 16 amino acids. V shed 4 bases and J shed 5 bases, with 21 bases lying between them. The table came from immunoSEQ multiplex PCR; TCRdb's copy has only in-frame clones and leaves some out. Counted here are 30,000 to 45,000 clones, approximately 77% occurring once; the ten biggest clones make up 11%.

This TCR came from a human donor with non-small cell lung cancer who had stable disease on radiotherapy plus ipilimumab. J is TRBJ2-7 and V is TRBV7-2; no clear D gene. Material: peripheral blood, obtained from a patient treated with radiotherapy plus ipilimumab. CDR3 coding DNA: TGTGCCAGCAGCTACCAGGCAGGCTTACCTGGCAACGAGCAGTACTTC. Amino acids: CASSYQAGLPGNEQYF. The entire variable domain, with the rest obtained from reference TRBV7-2 and TRBJ2-7, is as follows: GAGVSQSPSNKVTEKGKDVELRCDPISGHTALYWYRQSLGQGLEFLIYFQGNSAPDKSGLPSDRFSAERTGGSVSTLTIQRTQQEDSAVYLCASSYQAGLPGNEQYFGPGTRLTVT.